The 31 T cell receptor beta chains in this list originate from one sample, sequenced in a study of identical twins. MiXCR, applied by TCRdb to the 5' RACE reads, yields one record per CDR3 protein. The sample shows a few hundred thousand distinct CDR3 sequences, about 8.3% of them seen only once. The same data also went into a second study, on yellow fever vaccine responses in identical twins.

Specimen: CD8+ T cells sorted from blood. These receptors were obtained from a woman younger than 35 in good health.

Only one count was recorded for this clonotype. This chain links TRBV7-2 with TRBJ2-7; D remains unclear. Germline CDR1 and CDR2: SGHTA and FQGNSA. V dropped 9 bases and J dropped 0 bases, with 15 bases sitting between them. There are 14 residues in the CDR3. CDR3 nucleotide sequence: TGTGCCAGGGGCCCTGGAGCCGGCTCCTACGAGCAGTACTTC. Translated: CARGPGAGSYEQYF.

This clonotype was counted a few times. The chain combines TRBV5-1 with TRBJ2-5; D gene ambiguous. The CDR3 is made up of 15 amino acids. V lost 1 base and J 5 bases, leaving 15 bases between the germline ends. CDR1 SGHRS and CDR2 YFSETQ come from the germline V gene. CDR3 in amino acids: CASSLRGSFLETQYF. The CDR3 coding sequence is TGCGCCAGCAGCTTGCGCGGTTCCTTTTTGGAGACCCAGTACTTC. Combining the CDR3 with reference TRBV5-1 and TRBJ2-5 gives the whole variable domain KAGVTQTPRYLIKTRGQQVTLSCSPISGHRSVSWYQQTPGQGLQFLFEYFSETQRNKGNFPGRFSGRQFSNSRSEMNVSTLELGDSALYLCASSLRGSFLETQYFGPGTRLLVL.

The chain recombines TRBV4-1 with TRBJ2-2; 14 bases align to TRBD2. J lost 4 bases, V lost 5 bases, and 3 bases had no gene match. The CDR3 has 16 amino acids. Germline V gene data show CDR1 as MGHRA and CDR2 as YSYEKL. The CDR3 DNA reads TGCGCCAGCAGCGTCGGGACTAGCGGGGGCACCGGGGAGCTGTTTTTT. This gives the protein CASSVGTSGGTGELFF.

This clonotype was picked up many times. This sequence joins TRBV9 and TRBJ1-2, with a weak D call TRBD1 (6 bases). The V and J ends lost 4 bases and 2 bases respectively, with 9 bases between them. The CDR3 has 13 residues. The germline V gene has CDR1 SGDLS and CDR2 YYNGEE. The CDR3 sequence: CASSNGQNYGYTF. The DNA of the CDR3 is TGTGCCAGCAGCAACGGACAGAACTATGGCTACACCTTC. The full variable domain, rest sourced from reference TRBV9 and TRBJ1-2, is DSGVTQTPKHLITATGQRVTLRCSPRSGDLSVYWYQQSLDQGLQFLIQYYNGEERAKGNILERFSAQQFPDLHSELNLSSLELGDSALYFCASSNGQNYGYTFGSGTRLTVV.

This clonotype was seen more than once but under ten times. This chain uses TRBV19 with TRBJ2-1; D is tentatively TRBD1 or TRBD2 (5 bases each). The CDR3 runs 13 residues. Germline CDR1 LNHDA, CDR2 SQIVND (reference sequence). Trimming pared 1 base from V and 8 bases from J, leaving 9 bases between. The CDR3: CASSIGLGDEQFF. As DNA, the CDR3 is TGTGCCAGTAGTATAGGGTTGGGGGATGAGCAGTTCTTC.

The rearrangement joins TRBV29-1 to TRBJ2-1; 15 bases are shared with TRBD2. Germline CDR1 is SQVTM and CDR2 is ANQGSEA. With V trimmed by 4 bases and J by 5 bases, 9 bases remained unmatched. CDR3 length equals 17 residues. The CDR3 protein is CSVAGLAGGPVDNEQFF. The CDR3 DNA is TGCAGCGTTGCTGGACTAGCGGGAGGGCCGGTGGACAATGAGCAGTTCTTC.

This clonotype has a handful of counts. The gene calls are TRBV7-6 and TRBJ2-7; D unclear. Trimming removed 1 base from V and 2 bases from J, with 9 bases in between. Germline V gene sequence: CDR1 SGHVS, CDR2 FNYEAQ. The CDR3 totals 14 residues. The CDR3 here is CASSLEARAYEQYF. DNA for the CDR3: TGTGCCAGCAGCTTAGAGGCCAGAGCCTACGAGCAGTACTTC.

The genes are TRBV28 and TRBJ1-1, with a possible D match to TRBD1 (5 bases). Germline-derived CDR1 and CDR2 are MDHEN and SYDVKM. This CDR3 contains 16 residues. Trimming left V 1 base short and J 0 bases short, with 12 bases between. The CDR3 sequence: CASSLYPGQMNTEAFF. The CDR3 region has the DNA TGTGCCAGCAGTTTATACCCGGGGCAGATGAACACTGAAGCTTTCTTT.

This clonotype has a count of ten or more. This chain connects TRBV5-1 to TRBJ2-5; 14 bases map to TRBD2. The V and J ends lost 2 bases and 4 bases, in that order; junction bases with no gene match: 7. The CDR3 runs to 17 residues. Germline CDR1 SGHRS, CDR2 YFSETQ. CDR3 sequence (DNA): TGCGCCAGCAGCTTTCCGACTAGCGGGGGGGCCCGAGAGACCCAGTACTTC. This translates into CASSFPTSGGARETQYF.

This clonotype came up a few times. This chain connects TRBV7-2 to TRBJ2-1; D is unclear. The length of the CDR3 is 13 residues. Germline CDR1 and CDR2: SGHTA and FQGNSA. Deletions cut 3 bases from V and 4 bases from J, with 7 bases between. The CDR3 protein is CASSLYFYNEQFF. CDR3 in DNA: TGTGCCAGCAGCTTGTACTTTTACAATGAGCAGTTCTTC.

The chain links TRBV11-3 to TRBJ2-1, with D possibly matching TRBD1 (6 bases). The CDR3 is 13 residues long. Germline V lookup: CDR1 SGHNT, CDR2 YENEEA. V dropped 6 bases and J dropped 9 bases, with 15 bases sitting between them. This chain's CDR3 is CASSPQGSSEQFF. CDR3 in DNA: TGTGCCAGCAGTCCACAGGGATCCAGTGAGCAGTTCTTC.

This clonotype was seen more than once but under ten times. The gene calls are TRBV6-2 or TRBV6-3 and TRBJ2-2, with a tentative D call TRBD2 (5 bases). Looked up from germline, CDR1 is MNHEY and CDR2 is SVGEGT. The CDR3 has 14 residues. V was pared by 0 bases and J by 6 bases, with 8 bases between. This CDR3 reads CASSYSSDAGELFF. CDR3 in DNA: TGTGCCAGCAGTTACTCTAGCGATGCCGGGGAGCTGTTTTTT.

The sample holds many counts of this clonotype. The junction departs from the called germline gene at one end, perhaps through a read error. The chain combines TRBV27 with TRBJ2-3, with D perhaps TRBD1 or TRBD2 (5 bases each). The CDR3 contains 14 residues. The germline V gene encodes CDR1 MNHEY and CDR2 SMNVEV (reference sequence). The CDR3, as DNA: TGTGCCAGCAGCTTATCGATGGGGGAAGATACGCAGTATTTT. This codes for CASSLSMGEDTQYF.

The rearrangement links TRBV7-2 to TRBJ2-5; 7 nucleotides align to TRBD1. This CDR3 region has 15 residues. The junction had 8 bases not matched to a gene; V was cut back by 3 bases and J by 4 bases. Germline V lookup: CDR1 SGHTA, CDR2 FQGNSA. CDR3 nucleotide sequence: TGTGCCAGCAGCTTGATTAGGGGACAGCCAGAGACCCAGTACTTC. The encoded protein is CASSLIRGQPETQYF.

The DNA for the CDR3 is TGTGCCAGCAGAGCAACTAGCGGGCCGAACAATGAGCAGTTCTTC. This translates into CASRATSGPNNEQFF. V usage is TRBV2 and J usage is TRBJ2-1; TRBD2 aligns across 9 bases. The CDR3 length is 15 residues. V lost 6 bases to trimming and J lost 5 bases; unmatched junction nucleotides: 8. Germline V gene data show CDR1 as SNHLY and CDR2 as FYNNEI.

This clonotype has ten or more counts. The V gene is TRBV5-6, the J gene TRBJ2-1, with TRBD2 matching over 13 bases. The ends lost 3 bases at V and 8 bases at J; junction bases unmatched: 8. Germline V gene lookup returns CDR1 SGHDT and CDR2 YYEEEE. There are 16 residues in the CDR3. CDR3 bases: TGTGCCAGCAGCTCGGTACTAGCGGGAGGGCGGGATGAGCAGTTCTTC. It codes for CASSSVLAGGRDEQFF.

The chain couples TRBV12-3 or TRBV12-4 to TRBJ2-5; D is perhaps TRBD1 or TRBD2 (5 bases each). With 8 bases removed from V and 3 bases from J, the gap between germline ends came to 10 bases. The CDR3 is 12 amino acids. The CDR3: CASRGMKETQYF. Here the CDR3 DNA reads TGTGCCAGCCGGGGCATGAAAGAGACCCAGTACTTC.

In this sample, this clonotype turned up a few times. The rearrangement links TRBV12-5 to TRBJ2-7, with D possibly being TRBD2 (6 bases). The V gene lost 6 bases and the J gene lost 6 bases, with 18 bases spanning the gap. The germline V gene has CDR1 LGHNT and CDR2 FRNRAP. This CDR3 comprises 14 residues. The CDR3 nucleotides read TGTGCTAGTGGCCTCGGGCTAGCGAGGAGCGAGCAGTACTTC. As protein: CASGLGLARSEQYF.

At least ten counts were recorded for this clonotype. The chain links TRBV6-1 to TRBJ2-7, with D perhaps TRBD1 (5 bases). The CDR3 runs to 14 residues. The V end lost 5 bases, the J end lost 1 base, and 12 bases lay between the germline ends. The germline V gene encodes CDR1 MNHNS and CDR2 SASEGT. CDR3 sequence (DNA): TGTGCCAGCAGTAAAAGGACACATTCCTACGAGCAGTACTTC. Encoded protein: CASSKRTHSYEQYF.

In this sample, this clonotype turned up many times. The V call is TRBV7-9, the J call TRBJ1-2; D not resolved. The CDR3 is 12 amino acids. CDR1 SEHNR and CDR2 FQNEAQ come from the germline V gene (reference sequence). V lost 5 bases to trimming and J lost 4 bases, with 8 bases between them. The CDR3 here is CASSPEVYGYTF. The DNA of the CDR3 is TGTGCCAGCAGCCCCGAAGTCTATGGCTACACCTTC.

V gene TRBV11-1 combines with J gene TRBJ2-3; the match to TRBD2 covers 11 bases. This CDR3 has 19 residues. J gave up 1 base and V 3 bases, and 12 bases lay outside the gene matches. Per germline, CDR1 SGHAT and CDR2 FQDESV (reference sequence). The CDR3 nucleotides read TGTGCCAGCAGCTTCCCACCGGGACTAGCGGAATTGGGCACAGATACGCAGTATTTT. Its translation: CASSFPPGLAELGTDTQYF.

The chain combines TRBV4-3 with TRBJ2-7, with D perhaps TRBD1 (6 bases). Trimming shortened V by 3 bases and J by 7 bases, and 13 bases separated the two germline ends. CDR3 length: 13 amino acids. The V gene's germline CDR1 is LGHNA and CDR2 YSLEER. CDR3 residues: CASSQDPQGEQYF. The CDR3 DNA is TGCGCCAGCAGCCAGGACCCCCAGGGGGAGCAGTACTTC.

Ten or more counts support this clonotype. This chain uses TRBV12-3 or TRBV12-4 with TRBJ2-1; maybe TRBD1 (5 bases). The CDR3 runs to 15 residues. Between the trimmed V and J ends, which lost 6 bases and 5 bases, there was a span of 17 bases. CDR3 amino acids: CASSLYWGLDNEQFF. The CDR3 DNA follows: TGTGCCAGCAGCCTCTATTGGGGCCTGGACAATGAGCAGTTCTTC.

This clonotype was recorded at least ten times. V is TRBV4-2 and J is TRBJ2-1; 8 bases agree with TRBD2. Per the germline V gene, CDR1 is LGHNA and CDR2 is YNFKEQ. V gave up 0 bases and J gave up 4 bases; unmatched junction bases: 5. The CDR3 is 16 amino acids. CDR3 nucleotides: TGTGCCAGCAGCCAAGAACCGGGAGGGTTATACAATGAGCAGTTCTTC. Its protein product is CASSQEPGGLYNEQFF.

This clonotype has only a few counts. The chain links TRBV15 to TRBJ2-1; D gene unclear. With 5 bases removed from V and 3 bases from J, the gap between germline ends came to 20 bases. The CDR3 has 17 residues. Germline CDR1 is LNHNV and CDR2 is YYDKDF (reference sequence). The CDR3 sequence is CATSSSPVNVFYNEQFF. CDR3 sequence (DNA): TGTGCCACCAGCTCCTCCCCCGTTAACGTATTCTACAATGAGCAGTTCTTC. The entire variable domain, with the rest obtained from reference TRBV15 and TRBJ2-1, is as follows: DAMVIQNPRYQVTQFGKPVTLSCSQTLNHNVMYWYQQKSSQAPKLLFHYYDKDFNNEADTPDNFQSRRPNTSFCFLDIRSPGLGDTAMYLCATSSSPVNVFYNEQFFGPGTRLTVL.

This clonotype has a count of ten or more. For the CDR3, the DNA is TGTGCCAGCAGCGTCCACGACTCCTACGAGCAGTACTTC. Its protein product is CASSVHDSYEQYF. The rearrangement joins TRBV27 to TRBJ2-7; no clear D gene. This CDR3 has 13 residues. Germline values: CDR1 MNHEY, CDR2 SMNVEV (reference sequence). The germline V and J ends were trimmed by 6 bases and 0 bases, with 9 bases remaining between them.

The sample holds a few counts of this clonotype. For the CDR3, the DNA is TGTGCCAGCAGTGAAGGACAGGGGGACGGAGCTGAAGCTTTCTTT. As protein: CASSEGQGDGAEAFF. The chain is built from TRBV6-4 and TRBJ1-1; 10 positions agree with TRBD1. The CDR3 has 15 amino acids. With 3 bases clipped from V and 6 bases from J, the junction kept 7 bases outside the gene matches. The germline CDR1 and CDR2 sequences are MRHNA and SNTAGT.

In regard to this clonotype: A much larger clone differs from this one at a single base, so this may be a read error. The CDR3 DNA reads TGTGCCAGCACCCGGACTATGAATAGAGGGGAGCTGTTTTTT. As protein: CASTRTMNRGELFF. J is TRBJ2-2 and V is TRBV7-6; a possible D gene is TRBD2 (6 bases). Germline V gene data show CDR1 as SGHVS and CDR2 as FNYEAQ. This CDR3 spans 14 amino acids. The ends were cut back, 7 bases at V and 8 bases at J, with 17 bases in the middle.

The table lists this clonotype with many counts. The chain couples TRBV7-9 to TRBJ2-7; 8 bases line up with TRBD2. The CDR3 is made up of 13 amino acids. With 3 bases clipped from V and 4 bases from J, the junction kept 2 bases outside the gene matches. CDR1 is SEHNR and CDR2 is FQNEAQ in the germline V gene (reference sequence). In DNA, the CDR3 is TGTGCCAGCAGCTTTGCGGGAGGTTACGAGCAGTACTTC. It yields the protein CASSFAGGYEQYF.

This clonotype has ten or more counts. The chain combines TRBV5-1 with TRBJ2-7; 7 bases line up with TRBD1. The trim removed 0 bases at V and 4 bases at J, leaving 10 bases unmatched. The CDR3 covers 16 residues. Germline CDR1 and CDR2: SGHRS and YFSETQ. CDR3 nucleotides: TGCGCCAGCAGCTTGGCCCCCGGACAGGAGGATTACGAGCAGTACTTC. Residues: CASSLAPGQEDYEQYF.

This clonotype occurred many times. The genes are TRBV28 and TRBJ1-2, with D possibly matching TRBD1 (6 bases). The germline V gene has CDR1 MDHEN and CDR2 SYDVKM. This CDR3 region has 12 residues. Trimming stripped 3 bases from V and 7 bases from J, with 9 bases between. Here the CDR3 DNA reads TGTGCCAGCAGTTTGGGGGGCCGTGGCTACACCTTC. It specifies CASSLGGRGYTF.